This T cell receptor beta chain came from a study of blood T cells in healthy people across ages. Whole-study results and caveats: Bulk PBMC profiling left naive and antigen-experienced comparisons inconclusive. When set beside aged donors, long-lived donors presented more naive CD4+ cells and higher diversity. It was held that diversity estimates obtained from one million T cells represented underestimates.

This clonotype has more than one count but fewer than ten. Antigen: not known. CDR1 DFQATT and CDR2 SNEGSKA come from the germline V gene (reference sequence). The V segment lost 3 bases and the J segment 8 bases; nucleotides outside the gene matches: 11. The CDR3 is made up of 15 amino acids. Primed by a sample-barcoded 5' primer and a J-beta primer mix, a second PCR proceeded for about 7 to 11 cycles. TCRdb re-analysed the 5' RACE reads in MiXCR, keeping a single row per CDR3 protein. The table lists approximately 780,000 distinct CDR3 sequences, about 26% of them singletons. The sample also formed part of further work on T cells of mothers and their children. That source reports: Sequencing returned over 8 million TCR beta CDR3 reads per mother and around 3 million per child.

The source material was blood. This clonotype originated in a boy aged 5-17 years in good health. V and J are TRBV20-1 and TRBJ1-4, with 8 positions matching TRBD1. CDR3 loop: CSASQRAQGGEKLFF. The CDR3 nucleotides are TGCAGTGCTAGTCAAAGGGCACAGGGGGGAGAAAAACTGTTTTTT.